This T cell receptor (beta chain) comes out of a study of breast tumors, draining lymph nodes, adjacent tissues. The lymph nodes were axillary draining lymph nodes from breast cancer patients. Each CDR3 protein is one row after TCRdb ran MiXCR on the multiplex PCR reads. This table has some 130,000 distinct CDR3 sequences, just under 20% appearing once. Findings and caveats of the study: Tumors had less TCR diversity than lymph nodes, more than nontumor tissue. Findings are consistent with lymph node origin and intratumoral expansion of most tumor T cells.

Notes on this clonotype: Its antigen is not known. A single base separates this from a much larger clone, so it may be a read error.

The TCR originated in a female donor with breast cancer. Some clones in this sample may be carry-over from other donors' samples. Sequencing was performed on axillary lymph node tissue.

Here the CDR3 reads CSVQSDLYEKYF. The CDR3 region has the DNA TGCAGCGTACAATCAGACCTCTACGAGAAGTACTTC. The genes are TRBV29-1 and TRBJ2-7; no clear D. Germline assignment: CDR1 SQVTM and CDR2 ANQGSEA. The CDR3 sequence is 12 residues long.